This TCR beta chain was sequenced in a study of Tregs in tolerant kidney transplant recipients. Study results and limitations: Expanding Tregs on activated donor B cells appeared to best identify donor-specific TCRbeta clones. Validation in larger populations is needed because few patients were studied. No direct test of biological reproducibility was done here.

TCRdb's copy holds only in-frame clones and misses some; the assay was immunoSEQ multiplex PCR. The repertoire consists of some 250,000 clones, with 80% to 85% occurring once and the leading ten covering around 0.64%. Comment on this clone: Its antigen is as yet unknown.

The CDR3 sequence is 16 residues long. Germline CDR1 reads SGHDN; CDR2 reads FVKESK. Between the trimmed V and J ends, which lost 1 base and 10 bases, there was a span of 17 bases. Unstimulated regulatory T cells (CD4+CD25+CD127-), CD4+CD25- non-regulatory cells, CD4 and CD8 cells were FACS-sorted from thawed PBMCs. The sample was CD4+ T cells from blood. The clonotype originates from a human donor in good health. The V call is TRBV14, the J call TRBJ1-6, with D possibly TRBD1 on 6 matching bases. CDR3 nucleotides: TGTGCCAGCAGCCAAGGGACAGCTTGGACGAGATCACCCCTCCACTTT. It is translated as CASSQGTAWTRSPLHF.